The clone carrying this TCR beta chain was found a few times. What it recognizes is unknown. This sample was taken from a study of T cell responses to AZD1222 COVID-19 vaccine. Second doses that came at about 4 or about 12 weeks were put together. Study conclusions and caveats: Along spike, vaccine-associated CD4 TCRs were found throughout, with dominance at 160-218 and 743-854.

Clones were sequenced by immunoSEQ multiplex PCR, and TCRdb holds only the in-frame ones, with some missing. The sample has about 130,000 clones, 80% to 90% seen once; the top ten hold around 9.5%. This receptor was identified in an adult who received the AZD1222 COVID-19 vaccine. The starting material was peripheral blood, obtained 28 days after the second AZD1222 dose.

Here the CDR3 DNA reads TGTGCCAGCCGCTCGGTGGGCAATCAGCCCCAGCATTTT. It translates to CASRSVGNQPQHF. The chain uses TRBV12-3 or TRBV12-4 and TRBJ1-5; D is unresolved. The CDR3 length is 13 residues. V was trimmed by 8 bases and J by 2 bases, leaving 10 bases between them.